This TCR beta chain was captured by sequencing in a study of CD8 T cells in Susac syndrome. Study-wide background: Among the sequenced Susac syndrome patients, six had active disease while 8 or 9 were in remission. At blood draw, Susac syndrome patients were therapy-naive, on corticosteroids, or on intravenous immunoglobulin alone.

Trimming removed 3 bases from V and 0 bases from J, with 15 bases in between. This CDR3 is 15 amino acids long. CDR1 and CDR2 from the germline V gene are SQVTM and ANQGSEA. Random hexamers were used to reverse transcribe the RNA input (about 0.45 to 1 ug). Each CDR3 protein is one row after TCRdb ran MiXCR on the immunoSEQ multiplex PCR reads. The sample comprises about 130,000 distinct CDR3 sequences, 95% of which are singletons, and roughly 0.17% rests with the top ten. Sequencing was performed on CD8+ T cells from PBMCs. V and J are TRBV29-1 and TRBJ2-7; D is ambiguous. The sequence came from a human donor with Susac syndrome. DNA for the CDR3: TGCAGCGTTGAGCTTCCGAGGACCAGCTCCTACGAGCAGTACTTC. The encoded protein is CSVELPRTSSYEQYF.